The 24 T cell receptor beta chains below come from one sample, sequenced in a study of T cells in Graves' hyperthyroidism and ophthalmopathy. From RNA transcripts, TCR beta CDR3 regions were amplified. The HTBI primer set served for first-round RT-PCR of the TCR CDR3. TCRdb re-analysed the multiplex PCR reads in MiXCR, keeping a single row per CDR3 protein. The sample has 750,000 to 950,000 distinct CDR3 sequences; about two fifths are singletons. Sequenced material: blood. These receptors were taken from a man between 18 and 29 years old with Graves' hyperthyroidism.

This clonotype occurred a few times. This chain joins TRBV15 and TRBJ2-1; 8 bases line up with TRBD2. The germline V gene encodes CDR1 LNHNV and CDR2 YYDKDF (reference sequence). V lost 6 bases, J lost 0 bases, and 7 bases stayed unmatched. CDR3 size: 16 residues. The CDR3 is CATSSSGLDSYNEQFF. CDR3 sequence (DNA): TGTGCCACCAGTAGTTCGGGACTAGACTCCTACAATGAGCAGTTCTTC.

The chain carries TRBV15 and TRBJ2-3; 7 bases are shared with TRBD2. After removal of 4 bases from V and 2 bases from J, the junction contained 9 bases not matched to a gene. Looked up from germline, CDR1 is LNHNV and CDR2 is YYDKDF (reference sequence). The CDR3 is made up of 16 amino acids. CDR3 DNA: TGTGCCACCAGCAATAAAACGCGGGAGCCCACAGATACGCAGTATTTT. As protein: CATSNKTREPTDTQYF.

This clonotype was seen at least ten times. This sequence joins TRBV2 and TRBJ1-4; D is unclear. Germline CDR1 SNHLY, CDR2 FYNNEI. The V gene lost 8 bases and the J gene lost 5 bases, with 12 bases spanning the gap. This CDR3 has 13 residues. The DNA for the CDR3 is TGTGCCAGCCGACGTCTACCAAATGAAAAACTGTTTTTT. It yields the protein CASRRLPNEKLFF.

V gene TRBV19 combines with J gene TRBJ2-7; D possibly matches TRBD1 or TRBD2 (5 bases each). The germline CDR1 and CDR2 sequences are LNHDA and SQIVND (reference sequence). The V end was cut by 4 bases, the J end by 5 bases, with 9 bases between. The CDR3 loop spans 12 amino acids. Here the CDR3 reads CASSTGTHEQYF. Here the CDR3 DNA reads TGTGCCAGTAGTACTGGGACCCACGAGCAGTACTTC. Full variable domain (outside the CDR3, taken from reference TRBV19 and TRBJ2-7): DGGITQSPKYLFRKEGQNVTLSCEQNLNHDAMYWYRQDPGQGLRLIYYSQIVNDFQKGDIAEGYSVSREKKESFPLTVTSAQKNPTAFYLCASSTGTHEQYFGPGTRLTVT.

The V and J genes are TRBV30 and TRBJ2-6; D gene ambiguous. The V end was cut by 2 bases, the J end by 2 bases, with 4 bases between. The CDR3 runs to 13 residues. The V gene's germline CDR1 is GTSNPN and CDR2 SVGIG (reference sequence). The CDR3 region has the DNA TGTGCCTGGAGTAGGCCTGGGGCCAACGTCCTGACTTTC. Encoded protein: CAWSRPGANVLTF.

This clonotype has a count of ten or more. The J gene is TRBJ2-7, the V gene TRBV7-2, with TRBD2 matching 11 bases. The V gene end was trimmed by 8 bases and the J gene end by 4 bases; junction bases not matched to a gene: 7. The germline V gene has CDR1 SGHTA and CDR2 FQGNSA. The CDR3 covers 14 residues. In DNA form, the CDR3 reads TGTGCCAGCTCTGGGGGACTAGCGGTGTACGAGCAGTACTTC. This encodes CASSGGLAVYEQYF. Supplemented by reference TRBV7-2 and TRBJ2-7, the full variable domain reads GAGVSQSPSNKVTEKGKDVELRCDPISGHTALYWYRQSLGQGLEFLIYFQGNSAPDKSGLPSDRFSAERTGGSVSTLTIQRTQQEDSAVYLCASSGGLAVYEQYFGPGTRLTVT.

This clonotype was seen many times. This chain connects TRBV2 to TRBJ2-7; D not certain. Deletions cut 9 bases from V and 5 bases from J, with 14 bases between. Germline V gene sequence: CDR1 SNHLY, CDR2 FYNNEI. The CDR3 loop spans 12 amino acids. Written as DNA, the CDR3 is TGTGCCAGTAAGGGTTCTCCCAACGAGCAGTACTTC. Its protein is CASKGSPNEQYF.

The chain combines TRBV6-1 with TRBJ2-7, with D unclear. CDR1 and CDR2 from the germline V gene are MNHNS and SASEGT. This CDR3 is built from 13 residues. Trimming cost V 4 bases and J 0 bases, with 7 bases left between them. As DNA, the CDR3 is TGTGCCAGCAGTGCCAGGTTCTCCTACGAGCAGTACTTC. This sequence encodes CASSARFSYEQYF.

This clonotype was seen a few times. For the CDR3, the DNA is TGCAGTGCCGATAGGATAGACTACGAGCAGTACTTC. As protein: CSADRIDYEQYF. This sequence joins TRBV20-1 and TRBJ2-7; D is uncertain. V was cut by 6 bases and J by 3 bases, with 12 bases left in between. CDR3 length: 12 residues. The germline gives CDR1 DFQATT, CDR2 SNEGSKA (reference sequence).

V usage is TRBV2 and J usage is TRBJ2-4; perhaps TRBD2 as D (5 bases). Germline V gene data show CDR1 as SNHLY and CDR2 as FYNNEI. The CDR3 is 16 residues long. V was shortened by 2 bases and J by 7 bases, with 18 bases between the two germline ends. CDR3 sequence: CASSERESILGNIQYF. The CDR3 nucleotides read TGTGCCAGCAGTGAAAGGGAGTCCATTTTGGGGAACATTCAGTACTTC.

This clonotype was observed a handful of times. The J gene is TRBJ2-5, the V gene TRBV20-1; D is unclear. Per the germline V gene, CDR1 is DFQATT and CDR2 is SNEGSKA (reference sequence). CDR3 length: 13 residues. V was cut by 0 bases and J by 3 bases, with 8 bases left in between. DNA of the CDR3: TGCAGTGCTAGAGACGTCTCTAAAGAGACCCAGTACTTC. This gives the protein CSARDVSKETQYF.

This chain uses TRBV19 with TRBJ1-1; 7 bases map to TRBD1. V dropped 3 bases and J dropped 7; count of bases not matched to a gene: 11. The CDR3 is made up of 15 amino acids. The germline gives CDR1 LNHDA, CDR2 SQIVND (reference sequence). This CDR3 is CASSIRTGMPGEAFF. Here the CDR3 DNA reads TGTGCCAGTAGTATTCGGACAGGTATGCCCGGTGAAGCTTTCTTT. Full variable domain (missing parts from reference TRBV19 and TRBJ1-1): DGGITQSPKYLFRKEGQNVTLSCEQNLNHDAMYWYRQDPGQGLRLIYYSQIVNDFQKGDIAEGYSVSREKKESFPLTVTSAQKNPTAFYLCASSIRTGMPGEAFFGQGTRLTVV.

The V call is TRBV20-1, the J call TRBJ1-1, with D possibly matching TRBD1 (5 bases). Trimming pared 5 bases from V and 3 bases from J, leaving 16 bases between. This CDR3 is built from 14 residues. CDR1 and CDR2 from the germline V gene are DFQATT and SNEGSKA (reference sequence). The CDR3 spells CSAGAGGRYTEAFF. The CDR3 bases are TGCAGTGCTGGAGCGGGGGGTCGGTACACTGAAGCTTTCTTT.

The chain uses TRBV4-1 and TRBJ1-1; D is uncertain. V lost 0 bases and J lost 6, with 11 bases in between. Per germline, CDR1 MGHRA and CDR2 YSYEKL. The CDR3 runs to 14 residues. CDR3 sequence reads: CASSQEVGLAEAFF. CDR3 in DNA: TGCGCCAGCAGCCAAGAGGTCGGGCTTGCTGAAGCTTTCTTT.

Details on this clonotype: Its ends do not fully match the called genes, so a read error is possible. The rearrangement uses TRBV7-2 and TRBJ1-1, with a weak D call TRBD1 (5 bases). The CDR3 totals 15 residues. CDR1 SGHTA and CDR2 FQGNSA come from the germline V gene. CDR3 coding DNA: TGTGCCAGCAGTTCATCCGCCGGGCAGGACACTGGAGCTTTCTTT. Its protein product is CASSSSAGQDTGAFF.

The sample holds many counts of this clonotype. The CDR3 sequence: CATSDGSNQPQHF. The CDR3, as DNA: TGTGCCACCAGTGATGGTAGCAATCAGCCCCAGCATTTT. This rearrangement joins TRBV24-1 to TRBJ1-5; D gene uncertain. CDR3 length: 13 amino acids. V gave up 3 bases and J gave up 0 bases, with 2 bases separating them. From germline, CDR1 is KGHDR and CDR2 SFDVKD.

This clonotype was seen more than once but under ten times. CDR3 nucleotide sequence: TGTGCCAGTAGTATATCTTCTGTCCCAACCACCGAGCAGTACTTC. Encoded protein: CASSISSVPTTEQYF. The rearrangement joins TRBV19 to TRBJ2-7; no clear D. Germline CDR1 reads LNHDA; CDR2 reads SQIVND (reference sequence). There are 15 residues in the CDR3. Between the trimmed V and J ends, which lost 2 bases and 6 bases, there was a span of 17 bases.

This clonotype appeared once. Since a much larger clone is just one base distant, this may be a read error. The chain employs TRBV15 and TRBJ2-7; 7 nucleotides line up with TRBD1. J was trimmed by 1 base and V by 8 bases; bases with no gene match: 11. The CDR3 covers 15 residues. Germline-derived CDR1 and CDR2 are LNHNV and YYDKDF (reference sequence). CDR3 amino acids: CATGSNRGLSYEQYF. For the CDR3, the DNA is TGTGCCACCGGCTCCAACAGGGGTTTGTCCTACGAGCAGTACTTC. Filled out from reference TRBV15 and TRBJ2-7, the complete variable domain reads DAMVIQNPRYQVTQFGKPVTLSCSQTLNHNVMYWYQQKSSQAPKLLFHYYDKDFNNEADTPDNFQSRRPNTSFCFLDIRSPGLGDTAMYLCATGSNRGLSYEQYFGPGTRLTVT.

This clonotype was seen more than once but under ten times. The J gene is TRBJ1-1, the V gene TRBV29-1; a possible D gene is TRBD1 (5 bases). The CDR3 totals 14 residues. CDR1 and CDR2 from the germline V gene are SQVTM and ANQGSEA. V gave up 3 bases and J gave up 4 bases, with 15 bases separating them. The CDR3 region is CSVDGGGGRTEAFF. The CDR3 DNA sequence: TGCAGCGTTGATGGGGGGGGGGGACGCACTGAAGCTTTCTTT.

This clonotype was seen many times. The gene calls are TRBV29-1 and TRBJ1-3; 10 positions match TRBD1. The CDR3 is made up of 15 amino acids. Trimming removed 6 bases from V and 3 bases from J; junction bases left unmatched: 8. The germline V gene has CDR1 SQVTM and CDR2 ANQGSEA. CDR3 residues: CSVKMGQGNGNTIYF. The CDR3 nucleotides read TGCAGCGTCAAAATGGGACAGGGGAATGGAAACACCATATATTTT.

The V call is TRBV29-1, the J call TRBJ2-2, with 7 bases that match TRBD1. The V and J ends lost 0 bases and 6 bases, in that order; junction bases with no gene match: 7. The germline V gene encodes CDR1 SQVTM and CDR2 ANQGSEA. The CDR3 totals 15 residues. In nucleotides, the CDR3 is TGCAGCGTTGAAGACCCAGGCGACAGGGCCGGGGAGCTGTTTTTT. The encoded protein is CSVEDPGDRAGELFF.

This clonotype was recorded a few times. The genes are TRBV5-6 and TRBJ2-5; D gene uncertain. Germline V lookup: CDR1 SGHDT, CDR2 YYEEEE. This CDR3 comprises 15 residues. V was clipped by 0 bases and J by 0 bases, with 9 bases between them. CDR3: CASSLVVGDQETQYF. CDR3 in DNA: TGTGCCAGCAGCTTGGTAGTCGGAGACCAAGAGACCCAGTACTTC.

The chain couples TRBV9 to TRBJ2-7; tentatively, D is TRBD2 (6 bases). Germline assignment: CDR1 SGDLS and CDR2 YYNGEE. The CDR3 has 15 residues. The ends were cut back, 3 bases at V and 6 bases at J, with 19 bases in the middle. As DNA, the CDR3 is TGTGCCAGCAGCGCTCCCGGGACGGGAGTAACCGAGCAGTACTTC. This sequence encodes CASSAPGTGVTEQYF.

This clonotype was detected ten times or more. This sequence joins TRBV10-3 and TRBJ2-7, with a possible D match to TRBD1 (6 bases). V was pared by 11 bases and J by 5 bases, with 13 bases between. Looked up from germline, CDR1 is ENHRY and CDR2 is SYGVKD. The CDR3 is 11 residues long. In nucleotides, the CDR3 is TGTGCCTCCCGGGCAGGGGACGAGCAGTACTTC. It translates to CASRAGDEQYF.